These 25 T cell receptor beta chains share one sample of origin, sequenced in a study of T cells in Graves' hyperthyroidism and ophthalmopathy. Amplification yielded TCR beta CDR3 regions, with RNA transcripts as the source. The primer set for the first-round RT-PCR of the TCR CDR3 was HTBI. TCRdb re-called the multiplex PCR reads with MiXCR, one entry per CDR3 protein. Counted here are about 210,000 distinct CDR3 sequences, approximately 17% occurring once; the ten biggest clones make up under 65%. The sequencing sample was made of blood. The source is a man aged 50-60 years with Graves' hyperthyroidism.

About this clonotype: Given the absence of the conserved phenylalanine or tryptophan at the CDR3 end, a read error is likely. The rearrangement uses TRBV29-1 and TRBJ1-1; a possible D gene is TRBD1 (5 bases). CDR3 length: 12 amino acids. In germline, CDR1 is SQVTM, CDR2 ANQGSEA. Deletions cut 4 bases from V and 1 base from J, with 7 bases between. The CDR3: CSVVDTNTEAFS. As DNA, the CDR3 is TGCAGCGTTGTGGACACGAACACTGAAGCTTTCTCT.

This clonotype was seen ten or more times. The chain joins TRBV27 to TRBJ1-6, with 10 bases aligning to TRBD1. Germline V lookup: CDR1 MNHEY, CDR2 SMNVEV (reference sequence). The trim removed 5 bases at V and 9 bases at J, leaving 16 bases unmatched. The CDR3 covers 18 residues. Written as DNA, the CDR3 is TGTGCCAGCAGTCAGCCCGGGGACAGGGGCTTCGGTAGTTCACCCCTCCACTTT. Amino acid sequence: CASSQPGDRGFGSSPLHF.

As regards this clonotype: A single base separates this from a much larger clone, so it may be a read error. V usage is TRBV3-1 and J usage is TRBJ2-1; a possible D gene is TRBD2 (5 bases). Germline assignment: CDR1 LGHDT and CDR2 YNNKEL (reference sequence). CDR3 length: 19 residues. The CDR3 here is CASSQDQRKRLGSYNGQFF. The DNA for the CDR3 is TGTGCCAGCAGCCAAGATCAACGGAAGCGGTTAGGCTCCTACAATGGGCAGTTCTTC.

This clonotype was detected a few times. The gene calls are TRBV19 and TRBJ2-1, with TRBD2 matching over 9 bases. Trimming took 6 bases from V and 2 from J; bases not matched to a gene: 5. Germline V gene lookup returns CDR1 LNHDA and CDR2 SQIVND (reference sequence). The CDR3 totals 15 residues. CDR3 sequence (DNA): TGTGCCAGTAGGGTTAGCGGGAGCCCCTACAATGAGCAGTTCTTC. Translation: CASRVSGSPYNEQFF.

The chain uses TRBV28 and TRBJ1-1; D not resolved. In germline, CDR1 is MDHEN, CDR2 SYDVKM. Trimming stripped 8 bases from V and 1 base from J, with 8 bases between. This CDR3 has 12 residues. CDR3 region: CASGLQNTEAFF. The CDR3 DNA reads TGTGCCAGCGGCTTACAGAACACTGAAGCTTTCTTT.

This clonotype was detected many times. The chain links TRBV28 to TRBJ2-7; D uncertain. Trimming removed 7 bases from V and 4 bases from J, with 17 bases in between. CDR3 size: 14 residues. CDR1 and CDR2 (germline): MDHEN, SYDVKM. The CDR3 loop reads CASNRPAHGYEQYF. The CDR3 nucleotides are TGTGCCAGCAACCGGCCGGCCCACGGGTACGAGCAGTACTTC.

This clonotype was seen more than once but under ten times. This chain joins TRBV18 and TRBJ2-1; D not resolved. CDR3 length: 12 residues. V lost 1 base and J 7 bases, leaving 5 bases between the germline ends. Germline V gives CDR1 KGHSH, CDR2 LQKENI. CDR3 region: CASSPRANEQFF. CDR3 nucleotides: TGTGCCAGCTCACCACGGGCTAATGAGCAGTTCTTC. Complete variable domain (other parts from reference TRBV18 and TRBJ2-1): NAGVMQNPRHLVRRRGQEARLRCSPMKGHSHVYWYRQLPEEGLKFMVYLQKENIIDESGMPKERFSAEFPKEGPSILRIQQVVRGDSAAYFCASSPRANEQFFGPGTRLTVL.

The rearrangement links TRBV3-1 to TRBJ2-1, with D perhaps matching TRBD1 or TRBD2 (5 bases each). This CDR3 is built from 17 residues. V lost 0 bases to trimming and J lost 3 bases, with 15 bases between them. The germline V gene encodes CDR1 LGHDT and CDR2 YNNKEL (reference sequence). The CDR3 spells CASSQERMGTGYNEQFF. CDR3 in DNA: TGTGCCAGCAGCCAAGAACGGATGGGGACCGGCTACAATGAGCAGTTCTTC.

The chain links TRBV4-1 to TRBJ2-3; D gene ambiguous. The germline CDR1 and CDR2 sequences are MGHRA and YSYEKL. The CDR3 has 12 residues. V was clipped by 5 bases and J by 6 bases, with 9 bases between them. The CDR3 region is CASSARVDTQYF. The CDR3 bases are TGCGCCAGCAGCGCCCGGGTCGATACGCAGTATTTT.

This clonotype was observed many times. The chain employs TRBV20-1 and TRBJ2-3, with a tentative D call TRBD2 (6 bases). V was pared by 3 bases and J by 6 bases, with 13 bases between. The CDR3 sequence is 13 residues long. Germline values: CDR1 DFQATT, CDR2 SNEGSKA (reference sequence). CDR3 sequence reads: CSARAGGVDTQYF. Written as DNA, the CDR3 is TGCAGTGCTAGGGCGGGCGGGGTGGATACGCAGTATTTT.

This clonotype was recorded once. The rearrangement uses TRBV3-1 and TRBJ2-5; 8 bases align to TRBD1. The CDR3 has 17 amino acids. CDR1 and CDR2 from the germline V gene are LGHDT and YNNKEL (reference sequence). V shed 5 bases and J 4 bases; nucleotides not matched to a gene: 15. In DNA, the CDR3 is TGTGCCAGCAGCTCCACCCATCGACAGGGGCGGAGAGAGACCCAGTACTTC. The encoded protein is CASSSTHRQGRRETQYF.

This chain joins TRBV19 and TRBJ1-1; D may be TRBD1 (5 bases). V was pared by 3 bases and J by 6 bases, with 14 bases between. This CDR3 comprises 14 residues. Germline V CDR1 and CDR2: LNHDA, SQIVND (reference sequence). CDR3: CASSIGAGKPEAFF. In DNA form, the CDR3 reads TGTGCCAGTAGTATTGGGGCAGGGAAACCTGAAGCTTTCTTT.

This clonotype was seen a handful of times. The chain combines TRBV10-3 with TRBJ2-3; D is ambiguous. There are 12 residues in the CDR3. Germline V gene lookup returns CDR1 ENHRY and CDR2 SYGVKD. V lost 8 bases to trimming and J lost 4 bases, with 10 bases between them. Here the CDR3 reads CAISTPPDTQYF. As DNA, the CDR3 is TGTGCCATCTCGACTCCGCCAGATACGCAGTATTTT.

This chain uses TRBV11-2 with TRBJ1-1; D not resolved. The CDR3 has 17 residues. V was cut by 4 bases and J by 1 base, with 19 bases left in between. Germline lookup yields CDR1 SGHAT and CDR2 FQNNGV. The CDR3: CASSSNRGAGWNTEAFF. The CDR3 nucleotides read TGTGCCAGCAGCTCCAACCGGGGTGCCGGATGGAACACTGAAGCTTTCTTT.

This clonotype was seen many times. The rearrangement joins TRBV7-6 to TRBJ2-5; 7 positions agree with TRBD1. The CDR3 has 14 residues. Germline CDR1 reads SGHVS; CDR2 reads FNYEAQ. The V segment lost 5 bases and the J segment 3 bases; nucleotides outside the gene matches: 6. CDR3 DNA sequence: TGTGCCAGCAGCACGAACAGGGGAAAAGAGACCCAGTACTTC. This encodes CASSTNRGKETQYF.

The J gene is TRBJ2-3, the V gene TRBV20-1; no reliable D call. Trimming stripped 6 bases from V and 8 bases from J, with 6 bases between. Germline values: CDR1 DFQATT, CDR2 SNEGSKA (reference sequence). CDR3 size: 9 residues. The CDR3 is CSASGTQYF. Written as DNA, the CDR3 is TGCAGTGCCTCGGGTACGCAGTATTTT.

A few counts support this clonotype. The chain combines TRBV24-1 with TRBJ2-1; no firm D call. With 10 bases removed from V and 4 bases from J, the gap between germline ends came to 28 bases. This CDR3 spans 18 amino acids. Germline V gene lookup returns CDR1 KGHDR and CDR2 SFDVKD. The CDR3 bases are TGTGCCACTATGACCCCTGGGGAAGGGCCCGCATTTTACAATGAGCAGTTCTTC. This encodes CATMTPGEGPAFYNEQFF.

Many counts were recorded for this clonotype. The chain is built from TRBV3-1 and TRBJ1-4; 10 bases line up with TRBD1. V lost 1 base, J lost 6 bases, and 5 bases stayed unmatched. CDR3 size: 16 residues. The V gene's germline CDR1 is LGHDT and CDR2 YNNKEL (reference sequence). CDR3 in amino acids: CASSQGRQGAHEKLFF. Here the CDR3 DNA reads TGTGCCAGCAGCCAAGGGAGACAGGGGGCGCATGAAAAACTGTTTTTT.

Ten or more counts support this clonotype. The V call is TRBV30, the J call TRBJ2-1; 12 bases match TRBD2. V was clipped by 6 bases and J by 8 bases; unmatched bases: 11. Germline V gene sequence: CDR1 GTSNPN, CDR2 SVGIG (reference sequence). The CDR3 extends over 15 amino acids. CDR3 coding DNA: TGTGCCTGTACGTTGACTAGCGGGAGATTCGATGAGCAGTTCTTC. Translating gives CACTLTSGRFDEQFF.

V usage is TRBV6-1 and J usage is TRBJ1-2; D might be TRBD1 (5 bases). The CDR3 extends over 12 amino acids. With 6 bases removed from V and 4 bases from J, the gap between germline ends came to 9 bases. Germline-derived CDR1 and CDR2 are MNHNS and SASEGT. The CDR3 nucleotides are TGTGCCAGCAGGGGGGTCCCCTATGGCTACACCTTC. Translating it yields CASRGVPYGYTF.

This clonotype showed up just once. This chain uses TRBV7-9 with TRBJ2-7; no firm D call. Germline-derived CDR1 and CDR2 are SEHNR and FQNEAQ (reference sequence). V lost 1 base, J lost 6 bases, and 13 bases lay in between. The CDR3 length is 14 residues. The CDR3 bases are TGTGCCAGCAGCTTAGTGGGTTACGGCCGCGAGCAGTACTTC. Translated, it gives CASSLVGYGREQYF.

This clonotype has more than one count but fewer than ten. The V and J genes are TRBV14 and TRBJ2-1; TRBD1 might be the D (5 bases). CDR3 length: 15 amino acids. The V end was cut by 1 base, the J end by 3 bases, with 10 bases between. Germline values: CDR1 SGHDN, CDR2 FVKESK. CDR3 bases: TGTGCCAGCAGCCAAGTAAGGGGCCTCTACAATGAGCAGTTCTTC. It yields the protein CASSQVRGLYNEQFF.

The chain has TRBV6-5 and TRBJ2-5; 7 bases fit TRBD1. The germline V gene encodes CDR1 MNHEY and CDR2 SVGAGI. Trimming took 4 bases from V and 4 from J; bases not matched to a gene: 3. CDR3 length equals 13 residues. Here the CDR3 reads CASSLNRGETQYF. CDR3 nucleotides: TGTGCCAGCAGTTTAAACAGGGGAGAGACCCAGTACTTC.

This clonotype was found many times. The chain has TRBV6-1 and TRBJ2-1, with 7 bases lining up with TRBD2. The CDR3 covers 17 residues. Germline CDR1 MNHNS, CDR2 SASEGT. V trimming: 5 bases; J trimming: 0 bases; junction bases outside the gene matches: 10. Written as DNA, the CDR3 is TGTGCCAGCAGTCCCAGGACTAGGCTAAGCTCCTACAATGAGCAGTTCTTC. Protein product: CASSPRTRLSSYNEQFF.

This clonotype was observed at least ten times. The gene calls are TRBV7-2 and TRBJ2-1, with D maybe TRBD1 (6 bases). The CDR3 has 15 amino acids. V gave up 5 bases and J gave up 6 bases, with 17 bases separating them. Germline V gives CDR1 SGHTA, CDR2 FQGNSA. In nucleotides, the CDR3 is TGTGCCAGCAGCCCCGACAGGTGGGTGGGCAATGAGCAGTTCTTC. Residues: CASSPDRWVGNEQFF.